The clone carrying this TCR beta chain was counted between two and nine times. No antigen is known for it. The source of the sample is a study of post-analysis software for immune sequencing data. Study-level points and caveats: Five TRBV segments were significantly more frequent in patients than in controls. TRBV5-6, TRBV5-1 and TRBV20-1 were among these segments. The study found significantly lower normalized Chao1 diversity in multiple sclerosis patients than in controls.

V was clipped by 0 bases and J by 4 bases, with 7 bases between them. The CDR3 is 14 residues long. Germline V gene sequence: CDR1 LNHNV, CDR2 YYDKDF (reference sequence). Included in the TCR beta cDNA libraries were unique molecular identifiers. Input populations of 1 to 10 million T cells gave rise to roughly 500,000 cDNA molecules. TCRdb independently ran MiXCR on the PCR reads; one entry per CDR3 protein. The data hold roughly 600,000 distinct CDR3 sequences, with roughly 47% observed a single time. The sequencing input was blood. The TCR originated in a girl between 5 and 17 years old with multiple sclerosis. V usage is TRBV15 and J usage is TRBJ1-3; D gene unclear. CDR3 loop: CATSRDRLGNTIYF. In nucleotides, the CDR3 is TGTGCCACCAGCAGAGACAGGTTGGGAAACACCATATATTTT.